The 13 T cell receptor beta chains given below trace back to one sample, sequenced in a study of OX40 agonist ivuxolimab in advanced cancers. Measured with immunoSEQ multiplex PCR; TCRdb has only the in-frame clones, and not every one. The table has around 46,000 clones, about four fifths seen once. Sample: CD4+ or CD8+ T cells sorted from blood, taken in a trial of the OX40 agonist ivuxolimab. The source is an adult with an advanced solid tumor such as melanoma, head and neck, liver or kidney cancer.

This clone was found a few times. J is TRBJ1-5 and V is TRBV4-1; D gene unclear. CDR3 length: 15 residues. Per the germline V gene, CDR1 is MGHRA and CDR2 is YSYEKL. V shed 0 bases and J shed 6 bases, with 12 bases lying between them. The CDR3 is CASSQDLGVLQPQHF. The CDR3 DNA reads as TGCGCCAGCAGCCAAGATCTTGGGGTTCTTCAGCCCCAGCATTTT.

This rearrangement joins TRBV5-1 to TRBJ2-7; D gene uncertain. The CDR3 spans 14 residues. Germline-derived CDR1 and CDR2 are SGHRS and YFSETQ. V gave up 0 bases and J gave up 2 bases, with 9 bases separating them. The CDR3 DNA reads TGCGCCAGCAGCTTGGAGGCCAGAACCTACGAGCAGTACTTC. Translating gives CASSLEARTYEQYF.

J is TRBJ2-2 and V is TRBV29-1; D perhaps matches TRBD2 (6 bases). Trimming removed 3 bases at V and 7 bases at J, with 12 bases between. Germline V gene lookup returns CDR1 SQVTM and CDR2 ANQGSEA. This CDR3 has 13 amino acids. This CDR3 is CSVEGGAGGELFF. In DNA, the CDR3 is TGCAGCGTTGAGGGGGGTGCGGGCGGGGAGCTGTTTTTT.

The chain employs TRBV9 and TRBJ2-3, with 8 bases lining up with TRBD2. Germline V gene data show CDR1 as SGDLS and CDR2 as YYNGEE. The length of the CDR3 is 14 residues. The V gene end was trimmed by 6 bases and the J gene end by 3 bases; junction bases not matched to a gene: 6. The CDR3 here is CASTDAGGTDTQYF. CDR3 bases: TGTGCCAGCACAGATGCGGGGGGTACAGATACGCAGTATTTT.

The rearrangement joins TRBV30 to TRBJ2-2, with D possibly being TRBD1 or TRBD2 (5 bases each). The germline V gene encodes CDR1 GTSNPN and CDR2 SVGIG (reference sequence). CDR3 length: 13 residues. Trimming removed 2 bases at V and 7 bases at J, with 11 bases between. The CDR3: CAWSPGQIGELFF. CDR3 coding DNA: TGTGCCTGGAGTCCGGGGCAGATCGGGGAGCTGTTTTTT.

The chain joins TRBV6-5 to TRBJ1-1; the match to TRBD1 covers 8 bases. V dropped 6 bases and J dropped 2; count of bases not matched to a gene: 8. Per the germline V gene, CDR1 is MNHEY and CDR2 is SVGAGI. The CDR3 has 15 residues. CDR3 in amino acids: CASSRTGQVNTEAFF. CDR3 bases: TGTGCCAGCAGCCGAACGGGACAGGTAAACACTGAAGCTTTCTTT.

The V and J genes are TRBV27 and TRBJ2-5; no definite D call. CDR1 MNHEY and CDR2 SMNVEV come from the germline V gene (reference sequence). CDR3 size: 15 residues. V was trimmed by 2 bases and J by 0 bases, leaving 10 bases between them. CDR3 in DNA: TGTGCCAGCAGTTTAAAAGGGCAGTACCAAGAGACCCAGTACTTC. As protein: CASSLKGQYQETQYF.

This chain joins TRBV10-3 and TRBJ2-6; the D is unclear. Germline values: CDR1 ENHRY, CDR2 SYGVKD. This CDR3 spans 19 amino acids. Trimming removed 6 bases at V and 5 bases at J, with 26 bases between. The CDR3, as DNA: TGTGCCATCAGCGAAACTTTCCTTAGTGGGTCTTTGAGGGCCAACGTCCTGACTTTC. Translated: CAISETFLSGSLRANVLTF.

The chain is built from TRBV10-3 and TRBJ2-5; perhaps D is TRBD1 or TRBD2 (5 bases each). The CDR3 consists of 13 residues. V lost 4 bases to trimming and J lost 1 base, with 7 bases between them. CDR1 ENHRY and CDR2 SYGVKD come from the germline V gene. CDR3: CAISAGGQETQYF. The DNA of the CDR3 is TGTGCCATCAGTGCTGGGGGCCAAGAGACCCAGTACTTC.

The chain couples TRBV10-3 to TRBJ2-2; D is perhaps TRBD1 or TRBD2 (5 bases each). Germline CDR1 reads ENHRY; CDR2 reads SYGVKD. The length of the CDR3 is 13 residues. Trimming pared 7 bases from V and 3 bases from J, leaving 9 bases between. The CDR3 DNA is TGTGCCATCACGAGGGGTGACACCGGGGAGCTGTTTTTT. Translation gives CAITRGDTGELFF.

The sample holds one count of this clone. The chain is built from TRBV27 and TRBJ2-3, with unresolved D. CDR1 is MNHEY and CDR2 is SMNVEV in the germline V gene (reference sequence). CDR3 size: 14 residues. Deletions cut 5 bases from V and 6 bases from J, with 15 bases between. Here the CDR3 reads CASSGQKYADTQYF. The DNA of the CDR3 is TGTGCCAGCAGTGGCCAGAAATACGCGGATACGCAGTATTTT.

The chain uses TRBV6-1 and TRBJ1-3, with D possibly being TRBD1 (5 bases). Trimming removed 5 bases from V and 2 bases from J, with 13 bases in between. Looked up from germline, CDR1 is MNHNS and CDR2 is SASEGT. The CDR3 runs 15 residues. CDR3: CASSPRVSAGNTIYF. The CDR3 nucleotides read TGTGCCAGCAGTCCCAGGGTATCGGCTGGAAACACCATATATTTT.

Written as DNA, the CDR3 is TGTGCCAGCAGTGATTTGCACTCTGGGGCCAACGTCCTGACTTTC. It is translated as CASSDLHSGANVLTF. This chain links TRBV6-1 with TRBJ2-6, with D unresolved. The CDR3 covers 15 residues. Trimming pared 3 bases from V and 0 bases from J, leaving 6 bases between. Germline loops: CDR1 MNHNS, CDR2 SASEGT.